This TCR beta chain was documented in a study of T cell clonotyping in hematopoietic cell transplantation. Germline V gene sequence: CDR1 MNHNS, CDR2 SASEGT. The CDR3 runs 13 residues. After removal of 6 bases from V and 6 bases from J, the junction contained 6 bases not matched to a gene. Assay used: immunoSEQ multiplex PCR; TCRdb lists only in-frame clones, some missing. The table has roughly 44,000 clones, 85% seen once. Time point described: recipient sample about 28 days before transplant, after cytoreduction. J is TRBJ2-3 and V is TRBV6-1; 7 positions match TRBD1. This material consisted of peripheral blood mononuclear cells, taken before stem cell transplant. This clonotype was sampled from a man in his fifties or sixties with acute myeloid leukemia. Some clones in this sample may be carry-over from other donors' samples. CDR3 bases: TGTGCCAGCAGCCGAACAGGGGCCGATACGCAGTATTTT. It translates to CASSRTGADTQYF.